This TCR beta chain was obtained from a study of blood T cells in healthy people across ages. General study findings and limits: Naive and antigen-experienced cells could not be conclusively compared, given unsorted PBMCs.

As concerns this clonotype: Its specificity is not known.

Sample donors were healthy Caucasian individuals that came from Russia, aged roughly 6 to 95. The CDR3 is 16 residues long. Per germline, CDR1 MNHEY and CDR2 SMNVEV (reference sequence). Trimming at V came to 5 bases and at J to 5 bases, leaving 9 bases not matched to a gene. Primers used in a second PCR of roughly 7 to 11 cycles were a sample-barcoded 5' primer and a J-beta primer mix. TCRdb redid the calling of the 5' RACE reads with MiXCR, one entry per CDR3 protein. The sample lists 1.2 million to 1.5 million distinct CDR3 sequences, 55% to 75% occurring once. The chain is built from TRBV27 and TRBJ2-1; 10 bases are a match to TRBD2. The specimen was blood. The clonotype originates from a man between 18 and 35 years old in good health. CDR3 nucleotide sequence: TGTGCCAGCAGTCTATTAGCGGGGGGTCTCCACAATGAGCAGTTCTTC. Protein: CASSLLAGGLHNEQFF.